This TCR beta chain was found in a study of chemoradiotherapy in HPV16-positive cancers. General study points: HPV-responsive T-cell expansion during chemoradiotherapy was linked to improved recurrence-free survival in HPV16-positive patients. Candidate HPV-specific clones and E7-related TCR motifs grew in tumor during treatment.

Germline loops: CDR1 MDHEN, CDR2 SYDVKM. The CDR3 runs to 15 residues. With 7 bases removed from V and 4 bases from J, the gap between germline ends came to 19 bases. With respect to this clone: What it binds is not known.

Generated by immunoSEQ multiplex PCR, the TCRdb table keeps only in-frame clones and is missing some. This table holds 2,700 or so clones, around 88% found once. The clonotype was recovered from a human donor with HPV-associated anogenital cancer. Sequencing was performed on tumor tissue, taken from a patient who underwent chemoradiotherapy. The chain employs TRBV28 and TRBJ1-2, with D possibly matching TRBD1 (6 bases). CDR3 region: CASTLGGASGYGYTF. CDR3 bases: TGTGCCAGCACCTTAGGGGGAGCATCGGGCTATGGCTACACCTTC.